These 32 T cell receptor beta chains were sequenced from one sample in a study of shared clonotypes between healthy human individuals. Sequenced by immunoSEQ multiplex PCR; TCRdb stores in-frame clones only, minus some. The repertoire holds about 2.3 million clones, with over 85% as singletons. The sample consisted of naive CD4+ T cells from PBMCs. Sample subset: CD45RA+ positively selected. The origin of the receptors is a man aged 18 to 35 in good health. Some clones in this sample may be carry-over from other donors' samples.

This clone was counted a few times. At the DNA level, this CDR3 is encoded by other sequences in the same sample as well. This chain links TRBV2 with TRBJ1-4; TRBD1 is a possible D gene (5 bases). The V end lost 6 bases, the J end lost 4 bases, and 9 bases lay between the germline ends. CDR1 is SNHLY, CDR2 FYNNEI, per germline. CDR3 length: 13 residues. In DNA, the CDR3 is TGTGCCAGCAGACGGGGGTTTAATGAAAAACTGTTTTTT. Translated, it gives CASRRGFNEKLFF.

The CDR3 nucleotides read TGTGCCAGCAGCTCGTCCAGGGGCTACGAGCAGTACTTC. Amino acids: CASSSSRGYEQYF. V usage is TRBV7-2 and J usage is TRBJ2-7; tentative D call: TRBD1 (6 bases). There are 13 residues in the CDR3. The germline V and J ends were trimmed by 4 bases and 3 bases, with 10 bases remaining between them. CDR1 and CDR2 from the germline V gene are SGHTA and FQGNSA.

The J gene is TRBJ2-4, the V gene TRBV5-1; possibly TRBD2 for D (5 bases). Germline CDR1 reads SGHRS; CDR2 reads YFSETQ. The CDR3 spans 14 residues. V was cut by 2 bases and J by 2 bases, with 8 bases left in between. The CDR3 coding sequence is TGCGCCAGCAGCTTCGACTACTCCAAAAACATTCAGTACTTC. It yields the protein CASSFDYSKNIQYF.

The chain uses TRBV6-6 and TRBJ2-7, with 7 positions matching TRBD2. Germline CDR1 reads MNHNY; CDR2 reads SVGAGI (reference sequence). The CDR3 is made up of 14 amino acids. Trimming removed 2 bases from V and 3 bases from J; junction bases left unmatched: 4. The CDR3: CASSYGLAVYEQYF. DNA of the CDR3: TGTGCCAGCAGTTACGGGCTAGCGGTCTACGAGCAGTACTTC.

V gene TRBV11-2 combines with J gene TRBJ1-1, with D tentatively TRBD1 (5 bases). Germline V lookup: CDR1 SGHAT, CDR2 FQNNGV. The CDR3 length is 16 residues. Trimming stripped 3 bases from V and 1 base from J, with 15 bases between. The CDR3 DNA follows: TGTGCCAGCAGCTTGGGACCGCCGTGGAGGAACACTGAAGCTTTCTTT. This sequence encodes CASSLGPPWRNTEAFF.

The V call is TRBV18, the J call TRBJ2-1; either TRBD1 or TRBD2 may fit D (5 bases each). The V gene's germline CDR1 is KGHSH and CDR2 LQKENI. With 3 bases removed from V and 7 bases from J, the gap between germline ends came to 22 bases. CDR3 length: 17 residues. The CDR3 DNA reads as TGTGCCAGCTCACCTCTTAGGAGTGGGGGTTACATGAATGAGCAGTTCTTC. This translates into CASSPLRSGGYMNEQFF.

V usage is TRBV7-2 and J usage is TRBJ2-7; TRBD2 matches at 7 bases. V shed 6 bases and J 2 bases; nucleotides not matched to a gene: 10. The CDR3 sequence is 15 residues long. Germline CDR1 reads SGHTA; CDR2 reads FQGNSA. The chain's CDR3 is CASSRSGTIPYEQYF. DNA for the CDR3: TGTGCCAGCAGTCGGTCGGGGACTATTCCCTACGAGCAGTACTTC.

The chain couples TRBV4-2 to TRBJ1-2, with D maybe TRBD1 (5 bases). Looked up from germline, CDR1 is LGHNA and CDR2 is YNFKEQ. The V end lost 0 bases, the J end lost 4 bases, and 18 bases lay between the germline ends. The CDR3 length is 17 residues. CDR3 loop: CASSQEPQGSNPYGYTF. The CDR3 DNA follows: TGTGCCAGCAGCCAAGAACCCCAGGGCTCCAACCCCTATGGCTACACCTTC.

This chain links TRBV4-1 with TRBJ2-3, with a weak D call TRBD2 (5 bases). The CDR3 length is 15 residues. Germline CDR1 is MGHRA and CDR2 is YSYEKL. The V end was cut by 5 bases, the J end by 0 bases, with 12 bases between. The CDR3 DNA reads as TGCGCCAGCAGCTCGGGGTTTACTAGCACAGATACGCAGTATTTT. It is translated as CASSSGFTSTDTQYF.

This chain uses TRBV19 with TRBJ2-5; perhaps TRBD1 as D (6 bases). Germline CDR1 is LNHDA and CDR2 is SQIVND (reference sequence). V gave up 4 bases and J gave up 3 bases, with 9 bases separating them. The CDR3 is 13 residues long. The CDR3 DNA follows: TGTGCCAGTAGTACCCGGACAGAAGAGACCCAGTACTTC. This encodes CASSTRTEETQYF.

A note on this clone: The sample carries other DNA sequences with the same CDR3. The V and J genes are TRBV5-1 and TRBJ1-5, with 9 positions matching TRBD1. Germline assignment: CDR1 SGHRS and CDR2 YFSETQ. Trimming cost V 3 bases and J 7 bases; bases outside gene matches: 5. The CDR3 length is 14 residues. This CDR3 reads CASSSGQGDQPQHF. The CDR3, as DNA: TGCGCCAGCAGCTCGGGACAGGGAGACCAGCCCCAGCATTTT.

The V call is TRBV7-7, the J call TRBJ2-7; 7 bases line up with TRBD1. Trimming at V came to 5 bases and at J to 6 bases, leaving 13 bases not matched to a gene. Germline lookup yields CDR1 SSHAT and CDR2 FNYEAQ (reference sequence). There are 15 residues in the CDR3. The CDR3 sequence is CASSIGQASMGEQYF. The CDR3 bases are TGTGCCAGCAGCATTGGACAGGCTAGTATGGGCGAGCAGTACTTC.

Of note for this clone: The same CDR3 also results from other DNA sequences found in this sample. The rearrangement links TRBV11-3 to TRBJ2-3; the D is unclear. This CDR3 has 14 residues. The V and J ends lost 5 bases and 0 bases respectively, with 9 bases between them. CDR1 is SGHNT, CDR2 YENEEA, per germline. For the CDR3, the DNA is TGTGCCAGCAGCCGAGTAGGCAGCACAGATACGCAGTATTTT. Its protein product is CASSRVGSTDTQYF.

This chain connects TRBV19 to TRBJ2-5; 7 bases are shared with TRBD2. With V trimmed by 4 bases and J by 4 bases, 6 bases remained unmatched. Germline V lookup: CDR1 LNHDA, CDR2 SQIVND (reference sequence). This CDR3 region has 14 residues. The CDR3 reads CASSTPQRGETQYF. Here the CDR3 DNA reads TGTGCCAGTAGTACGCCTCAGCGGGGAGAGACCCAGTACTTC. Supplemented by reference TRBV19 and TRBJ2-5, the full variable domain reads DGGITQSPKYLFRKEGQNVTLSCEQNLNHDAMYWYRQDPGQGLRLIYYSQIVNDFQKGDIAEGYSVSREKKESFPLTVTSAQKNPTAFYLCASSTPQRGETQYFGPGTRLLVL.

This chain links TRBV28 with TRBJ2-3; D remains ambiguous. The CDR3 has 15 residues. CDR1 is MDHEN, CDR2 SYDVKM, per germline. V was pared by 2 bases and J by 3 bases, with 12 bases between. The CDR3 sequence: CASSLVGAGTDTQYF. The CDR3 coding sequence is TGTGCCAGCAGTTTAGTAGGAGCTGGGACAGATACGCAGTATTTT.

The V and J genes are TRBV27 and TRBJ2-7, with 7 bases fitting TRBD1. Unmatched junction bases numbered 10, after V lost 8 bases and J lost 0 bases. The CDR3 extends over 15 amino acids. Germline V CDR1 and CDR2: MNHEY, SMNVEV (reference sequence). Written as DNA, the CDR3 is TGTGCCAGCGCCAGGGGGAGAGTAACCTCCTACGAGCAGTACTTC. It specifies CASARGRVTSYEQYF.

The J gene is TRBJ2-5, the V gene TRBV7-9, with unresolved D. CDR1 is SEHNR and CDR2 is FQNEAQ in the germline V gene (reference sequence). The length of the CDR3 is 16 residues. Trimming shortened V by 5 bases and J by 5 bases, and 21 bases separated the two germline ends. The CDR3 is CASSPWATPARETQYF. In nucleotides, the CDR3 is TGTGCCAGCAGCCCGTGGGCCACCCCCGCACGGGAGACCCAGTACTTC.

The table lists this clone with a count of one. J is TRBJ1-4 and V is TRBV28, with a possible D match to TRBD1 (5 bases). The germline V and J ends were trimmed by 6 bases and 7 bases, with 30 bases remaining between them. Germline V gene sequence: CDR1 MDHEN, CDR2 SYDVKM. The CDR3 contains 19 residues. The CDR3: CASSSPGGRPNSGGEKLFF. CDR3 DNA sequence: TGTGCCAGCAGCTCCCCGGGGGGACGCCCTAACTCCGGGGGTGAAAAACTGTTTTTT. The full variable domain, its missing parts supplied by reference TRBV28 and TRBJ1-4, is DVKVTQSSRYLVKRTGEKVFLECVQDMDHENMFWYRQDPGLGLRLIYFSYDVKMKEKGDIPEGYSVSREKKERFSLILESASTNQTSMYLCASSSPGGRPNSGGEKLFFGSGTQLSVL.

V is TRBV5-8 and J is TRBJ2-7; TRBD1 matches 8 bases. CDR3 length: 16 residues. The V segment lost 5 bases and the J segment 0 bases; nucleotides outside the gene matches: 10. CDR1 and CDR2 from the germline V gene are SGHTS and YDEGEE. The CDR3 DNA is TGTGCCAGCAGGCAGGTGAGGGACAGGAGCTCCTACGAGCAGTACTTC. It yields the protein CASRQVRDRSSYEQYF.

The chain joins TRBV28 to TRBJ1-4, with no clear D. The CDR3 covers 14 residues. Per the germline V gene, CDR1 is MDHEN and CDR2 is SYDVKM. The germline V and J ends were trimmed by 9 bases and 1 base, with 12 bases remaining between them. The CDR3 DNA reads as TGTGCCAGTGCGACCTACCAAACTAATGAAAAACTGTTTTTT. It codes for CASATYQTNEKLFF.

The chain carries TRBV28 and TRBJ1-5; D remains ambiguous. From germline, CDR1 is MDHEN and CDR2 SYDVKM. V shed 4 bases and J shed 2 bases, with 12 bases lying between them. This CDR3 region has 15 residues. The CDR3 here is CASSSFAARNQPQHF. Here the CDR3 DNA reads TGTGCCAGCAGTTCGTTCGCTGCCCGCAATCAGCCCCAGCATTTT. Based on the CDR3 plus reference TRBV28 and TRBJ1-5, the full variable domain is DVKVTQSSRYLVKRTGEKVFLECVQDMDHENMFWYRQDPGLGLRLIYFSYDVKMKEKGDIPEGYSVSREKKERFSLILESASTNQTSMYLCASSSFAARNQPQHFGDGTRLSIL.

The CDR3 DNA is TGTGCCAGCAGTGTCCGGTTAACAGCCTTAAGGAACACTGAAGCTTTCTTT. It specifies CASSVRLTALRNTEAFF. The V call is TRBV28, the J call TRBJ1-1; D gene ambiguous. CDR3 size: 17 residues. The germline V gene has CDR1 MDHEN and CDR2 SYDVKM. Trimming removed 5 bases at V and 1 base at J, with 20 bases between.

The chain combines TRBV4-1 with TRBJ2-1; 9 nucleotides align to TRBD2. Germline V lookup: CDR1 MGHRA, CDR2 YSYEKL. This CDR3 has 17 residues. The V and J ends lost 1 base and 7 bases, in that order; junction bases with no gene match: 11. The CDR3 DNA sequence: TGCGCCAGCAGCCAAGGAAGAGGCGGGAGGGCCGGGAATGAGCAGTTCTTC. This codes for CASSQGRGGRAGNEQFF.

The V gene is TRBV11-2, the J gene TRBJ2-4, with 9 positions matching TRBD2. Germline CDR1 and CDR2: SGHAT and FQNNGV. The CDR3 runs to 15 residues. V gave up 5 bases and J gave up 4 bases; unmatched junction bases: 6. CDR3 sequence: CASSPVAGVKNIQYF. DNA for the CDR3: TGTGCCAGCAGCCCCGTAGCGGGAGTAAAAAACATTCAGTACTTC.

V is TRBV28 and J is TRBJ1-1; D perhaps matches TRBD1 (6 bases). CDR3 length: 14 residues. V was trimmed by 4 bases and J by 6 bases, leaving 15 bases between them. Germline loops: CDR1 MDHEN, CDR2 SYDVKM. CDR3 sequence (DNA): TGTGCCAGCAGTTCCACGGGGGCAGGGCCTGAAGCTTTCTTT. Its protein product is CASSSTGAGPEAFF.

The V gene is TRBV28, the J gene TRBJ1-1; D not certain. This CDR3 is built from 13 residues. The V end was cut by 5 bases, the J end by 1 base, with 8 bases between. CDR1 is MDHEN, CDR2 SYDVKM, per germline. This CDR3 reads CASSVSENTEAFF. CDR3 DNA: TGTGCCAGCAGTGTGTCAGAGAACACTGAAGCTTTCTTT.

Comments on this clone: The same CDR3 can be traced to other DNA sequences in this sample. V is TRBV7-8 and J is TRBJ2-1; no clear D. This CDR3 region has 13 residues. Germline V gives CDR1 SGHVS, CDR2 FQNEAQ. V was clipped by 1 base and J by 6 bases, with 7 bases between them. In nucleotides, the CDR3 is TGTGCCAGCAGCTTAGGACCCCCCAATGAGCAGTTCTTC. Its protein is CASSLGPPNEQFF.

This clone occurred once. The chain has TRBV2 and TRBJ2-2; TRBD2 is a possible D gene (5 bases). CDR3 length: 14 residues. The V gene lost 6 bases and the J gene lost 6 bases, with 14 bases spanning the gap. CDR1 and CDR2 from the germline V gene are SNHLY and FYNNEI. The CDR3 reads CASSTEGGPGELFF. The CDR3 DNA reads TGTGCCAGCAGCACCGAGGGTGGCCCCGGGGAGCTGTTTTTT.

The gene calls are TRBV9 and TRBJ2-7, with a weak D call TRBD2 (7 bases). V lost 3 bases to trimming and J lost 1 base, with 14 bases between them. Germline V CDR1 and CDR2: SGDLS, YYNGEE. CDR3 length: 15 amino acids. CDR3 nucleotides: TGTGCCAGCAGCGCAATGGGGGGGCGGTCCTACGAGCAGTACTTC. Its translation is CASSAMGGRSYEQYF.

The chain employs TRBV25-1 and TRBJ2-7, with 8 bases matching TRBD2. CDR3 length: 16 amino acids. The ends lost 1 base at V and 9 bases at J; junction bases unmatched: 14. Germline CDR1 is MGHDK and CDR2 is SYGVNS. The CDR3 bases are TGTGCCAGCAGTGAATCTGGCCGGGGGGCTAGCGGGTGGCAGTACTTC. This translates into CASSESGRGASGWQYF.

CDR3 DNA sequence: TGTGCCAGCAGCCCCGGGGGAGGGGTCAGCACAGATACGCAGTATTTT. Its translation is CASSPGGGVSTDTQYF. This chain links TRBV9 with TRBJ2-3; 7 nucleotides line up with TRBD2. There are 16 residues in the CDR3. Germline V lookup: CDR1 SGDLS, CDR2 YYNGEE. J was trimmed by 0 bases and V by 4 bases; bases with no gene match: 8.

The sample holds one count of this clone. This chain uses TRBV5-1 with TRBJ1-2; TRBD1 matches at 7 bases. The CDR3 is 14 amino acids. Looked up from germline, CDR1 is SGHRS and CDR2 is YFSETQ. The ends lost 1 base at V and 4 bases at J; junction bases unmatched: 4. The CDR3 DNA sequence: TGCGCCAGCAGCTTGTTCCAGGGGGTCTATGGCTACACCTTC. This sequence encodes CASSLFQGVYGYTF. Using reference TRBV5-1 and TRBJ1-2 for the parts outside the CDR3, the full variable domain is KAGVTQTPRYLIKTRGQQVTLSCSPISGHRSVSWYQQTPGQGLQFLFEYFSETQRNKGNFPGRFSGRQFSNSRSEMNVSTLELGDSALYLCASSLFQGVYGYTFGSGTRLTVV.